These 25 T cell receptor beta chains share one sample of origin, sequenced in a study of cytomegalovirus exposure and HLA in healthy donors. The PCR contained 60 Vbeta and 13 Jbeta primers. Data came from immunoSEQ multiplex PCR; TCRdb stores just in-frame clones and leaves some out. Counted here are more than 90,000 clones, approximately 76% occurring once; the ten biggest clones make up roughly 16%. Sequencing was done on a sample of PBMCs. These receptors all come from a man aged 50-59 years in good health and CMV-seropositive.

A note on this clone: At one of its ends the junction is not consistent with the germline gene, which may arise from a read error. The chain uses TRBV7-9 and TRBJ2-1; 8 bases agree with TRBD2. This CDR3 has 15 amino acids. Per germline, CDR1 SEHNR and CDR2 FQNEAQ (reference sequence). CDR3 sequence reads: CSSSPRAGGAREQFF. The DNA of the CDR3 is TGTTCCAGCAGCCCCAGGGCGGGGGGAGCCCGGGAGCAGTTCTTC.

This sequence joins TRBV19 and TRBJ1-1; maybe TRBD1 (6 bases). The germline V gene encodes CDR1 LNHDA and CDR2 SQIVND (reference sequence). Trimming stripped 4 bases from V and 1 base from J, with 13 bases between. The CDR3 is 15 amino acids. This CDR3 reads CASSTTGQWNTEAFF. CDR3 in DNA: TGTGCCAGTAGTACAACGGGACAATGGAACACTGAAGCTTTCTTT. Drawing the rest from reference TRBV19 and TRBJ1-1, the complete variable domain is DGGITQSPKYLFRKEGQNVTLSCEQNLNHDAMYWYRQDPGQGLRLIYYSQIVNDFQKGDIAEGYSVSREKKESFPLTVTSAQKNPTAFYLCASSTTGQWNTEAFFGQGTRLTVV.

This clone was detected a few times. The CDR3 protein is CASTRDREISPLHF. DNA of the CDR3: TGTGCCAGTACTCGGGACAGGGAGATTTCACCCCTCCACTTT. J is TRBJ1-6 and V is TRBV19; 9 nucleotides agree with TRBD1. Germline V gene data show CDR1 as LNHDA and CDR2 as SQIVND (reference sequence). J gave up 9 bases and V 7 bases, and 7 bases lay outside the gene matches. The CDR3 extends over 14 amino acids.

This clone showed up just a few times. J is TRBJ2-3 and V is TRBV18; 8 nucleotides match TRBD1. Trimming took 5 bases from V and 3 from J; bases not matched to a gene: 4. The CDR3 runs 14 residues. Looked up from germline, CDR1 is KGHSH and CDR2 is LQKENI. In DNA, the CDR3 is TGTGCCAGCTCAGGACAGGGCCCGACAGATACGCAGTATTTT. As protein: CASSGQGPTDTQYF. Full variable domain (missing parts from reference TRBV18 and TRBJ2-3): NAGVMQNPRHLVRRRGQEARLRCSPMKGHSHVYWYRQLPEEGLKFMVYLQKENIIDESGMPKERFSAEFPKEGPSILRIQQVVRGDSAAYFCASSGQGPTDTQYFGPGTRLTVL.

This clone came up once. The genes are TRBV9 and TRBJ2-6, with D maybe TRBD2 (5 bases). Germline V gene lookup returns CDR1 SGDLS and CDR2 YYNGEE. The CDR3 sequence is 15 residues long. Trimming cost V 1 base and J 2 bases, with 7 bases left between them. For the CDR3, the DNA is TGTGCCAGCAGCGTATTCGGGACTGGGGCCAACGTCCTGACTTTC. As protein: CASSVFGTGANVLTF.

The chain couples TRBV4-3 to TRBJ1-2; possibly TRBD1 for D (5 bases). Per the germline V gene, CDR1 is LGHNA and CDR2 is YSLEER. V was cut by 1 base and J by 4 bases, with 16 bases left in between. This CDR3 contains 16 residues. CDR3 sequence (DNA): TGCGCCAGCAGCCAAGGGACGGGGGAAGGTAGCTATGGCTACACCTTC. Translation: CASSQGTGEGSYGYTF.

The V call is TRBV6-6, the J call TRBJ2-1, with D perhaps matching TRBD1 (7 bases). Trimming removed 7 bases at V and 3 bases at J, with 16 bases between. Germline V gene data show CDR1 as MNHNY and CDR2 as SVGAGI (reference sequence). The length of the CDR3 is 15 residues. CDR3 nucleotide sequence: TGTGCCAGCATGCTAAGGCAGGGGGGCTACAATGAGCAGTTCTTC. Translated: CASMLRQGGYNEQFF.

This clone was detected only a few times. V and J are TRBV4-3 and TRBJ1-3; maybe TRBD1 (6 bases). The germline gives CDR1 LGHNA, CDR2 YSLEER. With 3 bases removed from V and 1 base from J, the gap between germline ends came to 13 bases. The CDR3 covers 16 residues. This chain's CDR3 is CASSHNQGSSGNTIYF. CDR3 in DNA: TGCGCCAGCAGCCACAACCAGGGGTCTTCTGGAAACACCATATATTTT.

The chain is built from TRBV11-2 and TRBJ2-2; unclear D gene. The CDR3 totals 15 residues. Germline CDR1 reads SGHAT; CDR2 reads FQNNGV. Trimming took off 3 bases at V and 1 base at J, with 9 bases between the two ends. Here the CDR3 DNA reads TGTGCCAGCAGCTTGTTTGTATTGAACACCGGGGAGCTGTTTTTT. It encodes CASSLFVLNTGELFF.

The chain links TRBV7-2 to TRBJ1-2; TRBD1 might be the D (6 bases). V gave up 1 base and J gave up 8 bases, with 11 bases separating them. This CDR3 region has 13 residues. From germline, CDR1 is SGHTA and CDR2 FQGNSA. The CDR3: CASSLETGNGYTF. The CDR3 DNA sequence: TGTGCCAGCAGCTTAGAAACAGGGAACGGCTACACCTTC.

V and J are TRBV20-1 and TRBJ1-2; no firm D call. Germline V CDR1 and CDR2: DFQATT, SNEGSKA (reference sequence). V gave up 3 bases and J gave up 7 bases, with 9 bases separating them. The CDR3 runs to 11 residues. For the CDR3, the DNA is TGCAGTGCTAGTCAAAGCGCTGGCTACACCTTC. Translating it yields CSASQSAGYTF.

This chain joins TRBV6-5 and TRBJ1-2; 8 positions agree with TRBD1. In germline, CDR1 is MNHEY, CDR2 SVGAGI. There are 15 residues in the CDR3. V shed 6 bases, J shed 3 bases, and the junction held 9 bases outside the gene matches. CDR3 loop: CASRDRDRWDYGYTF. The CDR3 region has the DNA TGTGCCAGCAGAGACCGGGACAGGTGGGACTATGGCTACACCTTC.

The rearrangement joins TRBV19 to TRBJ1-2, with 9 bases matching TRBD1. V was pared by 3 bases and J by 3 bases, with 8 bases of the junction left unmatched. Germline-derived CDR1 and CDR2 are LNHDA and SQIVND (reference sequence). The CDR3 has 16 amino acids. In nucleotides, the CDR3 is TGTGCCAGTAGTATCCCGGACAGGGGTAACGACTATGGCTACACCTTC. Its translation: CASSIPDRGNDYGYTF.

The chain links TRBV9 to TRBJ2-1; 7 nucleotides match TRBD2. This CDR3 spans 19 amino acids. The V gene end was trimmed by 0 bases and the J gene end by 0 bases; junction bases not matched to a gene: 12. Germline CDR1 is SGDLS and CDR2 is YYNGEE. The CDR3, as DNA: TGTGCCAGCAGCGTAGCTACGAGGGAGGGATCGAGCTCCTACAATGAGCAGTTCTTC. This sequence encodes CASSVATREGSSSYNEQFF.

With respect to this clone: The same CDR3 is also encoded by other DNA sequences in this sample. The rearrangement joins TRBV6-5 to TRBJ1-1; 9 positions match TRBD1. The CDR3 runs 14 residues. V lost 2 bases and J lost 5; bases outside the gene matches: 3. The germline gives CDR1 MNHEY, CDR2 SVGAGI. The CDR3 DNA reads TGTGCCAGCAGTTACCGGACAGGGGATACTGAAGCTTTCTTT. Its protein is CASSYRTGDTEAFF.

The J gene is TRBJ2-2, the V gene TRBV7-2; 11 nucleotides align to TRBD2. The germline V gene encodes CDR1 SGHTA and CDR2 FQGNSA. The V and J ends lost 4 bases and 7 bases, in that order; junction bases with no gene match: 8. The CDR3 is 16 residues long. The DNA of the CDR3 is TGTGCCAGCAGCTCCGGTGGGACTAGCGGTGGCGGGGAGCTGTTTTTT. Encoded protein: CASSSGGTSGGGELFF.

This clone was found once. The chain couples TRBV6-1 to TRBJ1-5; 8 bases match TRBD1. CDR3 length: 15 residues. Looked up from germline, CDR1 is MNHNS and CDR2 is SASEGT. V lost 8 bases and J lost 2; bases outside the gene matches: 8. The CDR3 protein is CASGLTGDGNQPQHF. The CDR3 DNA reads TGTGCCAGCGGATTGACAGGGGATGGCAATCAGCCCCAGCATTTT.

At least ten counts were recorded for this clone. J is TRBJ1-2 and V is TRBV7-9; perhaps TRBD1 as D (5 bases). There are 12 residues in the CDR3. The germline V and J ends were trimmed by 5 bases and 9 bases, with 13 bases remaining between them. Germline CDR1 reads SEHNR; CDR2 reads FQNEAQ (reference sequence). The CDR3 DNA is TGTGCCAGCAGCACTCAGACAGAGCGCTACACCTTC. It codes for CASSTQTERYTF. Looking up the rest from reference TRBV7-9 and TRBJ1-2 gives the full variable domain: DTGVSQNPRHKITKRGQNVTFRCDPISEHNRLYWYRQTLGQGPEFLTYFQNEAQLEKSRLLSDRFSAERPKGSFSTLEIQRTEQGDSAMYLCASSTQTERYTFGSGTRLTVV.

The J gene is TRBJ1-5, the V gene TRBV18, with D unclear. Germline V gives CDR1 KGHSH, CDR2 LQKENI. The V end lost 8 bases, the J end lost 0 bases, and 8 bases lay between the germline ends. The CDR3 is 13 residues long. For the CDR3, the DNA is TGTGCCAGCGCCCAGGATAGCAATCAGCCCCAGCATTTT. It codes for CASAQDSNQPQHF.

The V gene is TRBV9, the J gene TRBJ2-1; D is possibly TRBD2 (6 bases). Germline values: CDR1 SGDLS, CDR2 YYNGEE. The CDR3 is 15 amino acids. Deletions cut 5 bases from V and 4 bases from J, with 16 bases between. CDR3 protein: CASSPGTPEYNEQFF. Here the CDR3 DNA reads TGTGCCAGCAGTCCCGGGACTCCGGAATACAATGAGCAGTTCTTC.

This clone was seen a few times. This chain joins TRBV18 and TRBJ2-7, with 10 bases identical to TRBD1. J lost 2 bases, V lost 2 bases, and 3 bases had no gene match. The CDR3 is made up of 15 amino acids. Germline V gene lookup returns CDR1 KGHSH and CDR2 LQKENI. The CDR3 loop reads CASSPGGTGAYEQYF. The CDR3 region has the DNA TGTGCCAGCTCACCAGGGGGGACAGGGGCCTACGAGCAGTACTTC.

The chain uses TRBV5-4 and TRBJ2-1, with 7 bases that match TRBD2. V lost 0 bases to trimming and J lost 3 bases; unmatched junction nucleotides: 3. In germline, CDR1 is SGHNT, CDR2 YYREEE (reference sequence). The CDR3 is 15 residues long. The CDR3 DNA follows: TGTGCCAGCAGCTTGGAGAGCGGGAACTACAATGAGCAGTTCTTC. It encodes CASSLESGNYNEQFF.

The chain uses TRBV19 and TRBJ1-3; no definite D call. The V and J ends lost 2 bases and 1 base respectively, with 6 bases between them. This CDR3 comprises 14 residues. Germline CDR1 and CDR2: LNHDA and SQIVND (reference sequence). CDR3 sequence (DNA): TGTGCCAGTAGTATAAGCGGTTCTGGAAACACCATATATTTT. Translation gives CASSISGSGNTIYF.

The chain uses TRBV5-1 and TRBJ2-1, with 11 nucleotides matching TRBD1. CDR1 is SGHRS, CDR2 YFSETQ, per germline. The V gene end was trimmed by 3 bases and the J gene end by 9 bases; junction bases not matched to a gene: 5. The CDR3 runs to 14 residues. CDR3 DNA: TGCGCCAGCAGCTCCGGGACAGGGGGTCGTGAGCAGTTCTTC. It translates to CASSSGTGGREQFF.

The chain recombines TRBV6-6 with TRBJ1-5, with D hard to call. CDR1 and CDR2 (germline): MNHNY, SVGAGI (reference sequence). The CDR3 covers 14 residues. The germline V and J ends were trimmed by 7 bases and 5 bases, with 15 bases remaining between them. For the CDR3, the DNA is TGTGCCAGCACCCCGGGAAATCGGGATCAGCCCCAGCATTTT. Amino acid sequence: CASTPGNRDQPQHF.